Described below is a single T cell receptor (beta chain) sequence and its context. Its cognate antigen is unknown. This specimen belongs to a study of cytomegalovirus exposure and HLA in healthy donors. General observations from the study: Sequencing probably produced one cluster of sequence variants that were highly shared.

The CDR3 has 16 residues. The V end lost 4 bases, the J end lost 4 bases, and 20 bases lay between the germline ends. CDR1 is ENHRY, CDR2 SYGVKD, per germline. PCR was performed using 60 Vbeta and 13 Jbeta primers. Clones were read by immunoSEQ multiplex PCR, and TCRdb kept only the in-frame ones, dropping some. The top ten hold approximately 2.4% of the sample, which has tens of thousands of clones, 85% to 95% seen once. Sequencing was carried out using PBMCs. The clonotype was recovered from a woman aged 18-29 years in good health and CMV-seronegative. This chain uses TRBV10-3 with TRBJ2-7, with D possibly matching TRBD1 (6 bases). The CDR3 reads CAISGPGATFGYEQYF. The CDR3 region has the DNA TGTGCCATCAGTGGGCCAGGGGCCACTTTCGGGTACGAGCAGTACTTC.